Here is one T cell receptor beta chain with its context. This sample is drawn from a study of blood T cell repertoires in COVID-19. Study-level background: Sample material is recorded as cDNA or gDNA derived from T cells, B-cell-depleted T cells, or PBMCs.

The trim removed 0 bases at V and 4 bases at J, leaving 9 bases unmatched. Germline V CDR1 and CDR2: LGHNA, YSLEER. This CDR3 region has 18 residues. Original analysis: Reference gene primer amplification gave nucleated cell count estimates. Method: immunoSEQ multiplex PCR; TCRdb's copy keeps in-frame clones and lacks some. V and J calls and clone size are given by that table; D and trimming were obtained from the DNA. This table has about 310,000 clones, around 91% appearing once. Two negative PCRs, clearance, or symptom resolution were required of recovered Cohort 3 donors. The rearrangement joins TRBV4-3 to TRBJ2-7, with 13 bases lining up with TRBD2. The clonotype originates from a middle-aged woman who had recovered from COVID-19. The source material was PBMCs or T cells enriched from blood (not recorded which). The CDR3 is CASSQDLLGLAGQYEQYF. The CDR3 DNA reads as TGCGCCAGCAGCCAAGATCTGCTGGGACTAGCGGGGCAATACGAGCAGTACTTC.